This is a list of T cell receptor beta chains from one sample in a study of blood T cells in healthy people across ages. TCRdb reanalysed the 5' RACE reads using MiXCR and keeps one entry per CDR3 protein. The table records some 690,000 distinct CDR3 sequences, about a fifth of them present only once. Material for sequencing was blood. The receptors were sampled from a man aged 65 to 85 in good health. The conserved cysteine and the conserved F or W are not part of the CDR3 here. A D gene is named only where the DNA matches it firmly.

TRBV7-8	.	TRBD2	ASSLGPSGRLYEQY
TRBV2	TRBJ2-1	.	ASSGGRSVYNEQF
TRBV12-3/TRBV12-4	TRBJ2-5	TRBD2	ASSRDYYQETQY
TRBV28	TRBJ2-3	.	ASSSRSDPTVPTDTQY
TRBV5-1	.	.	ASSLVGSIATYEQY
TRBV10-3	TRBJ2-5	.	AISGGGGLETQY
TRBV5-1	TRBJ2-7	.	ASSLVAATYEQY
TRBV5-1	TRBJ1-1	.	AYRRDQGNAEAF
TRBV14	.	.	ASSQGVINEQF
TRBV19	TRBJ2-3	.	ASSNTGAGGDTQY
TRBV6-5	TRBJ1-3	.	ASSRGEPGNTIY
TRBV5-1	TRBJ2-2	.	ASSHTLGNTGELF
TRBV29-1	TRBJ1-2	.	SVVGSGYGYT
TRBV18	TRBJ1-4	.	ASSPGGVEKLF
TRBV4-3	TRBJ1-2	TRBD1	ASSPRDSYLYGYT
TRBV4-2	TRBJ2-3	TRBD2	ASSHNSGSTDTQY
TRBV5-1	TRBJ2-3	TRBD2	ASSKTSGVSTDTQY
TRBV29-1	TRBJ2-2	.	SVETGSGTGELF
TRBV24-1	TRBJ2-3	TRBD2	ATSDRTSGGWYTQY
TRBV14	.	.	ASSQVPGTEQF
TRBV7-2	TRBJ2-1	.	ASTSPRQGSWSYNEQF
TRBV19	TRBJ2-1	.	ASSIGGGRGYSYNEQF
TRBV12-3/TRBV12-4	TRBJ1-4	TRBD1	ASSSQGEGEKLF
TRBV10-1	.	.	ASSESANSLPYNEQF
TRBV5-5	TRBJ1-6	.	ASSFGDVGSPLH
TRBV20-1	TRBJ2-1	.	SARDQASWNEQF
TRBV6-2/TRBV6-3	TRBJ1-5	TRBD1	ASSYPGGGNQPQH
TRBV12-3/TRBV12-4	TRBJ2-5	.	ASSSWSGETQY
TRBV15	TRBJ2-1	TRBD2	ATSRAGLAGSYNEQF
TRBV14	TRBJ1-2	.	ASSQDGAGWYGYT
TRBV7-2	TRBJ1-4	TRBD1	ASSGTGGRGEKLF
TRBV5-1	TRBJ2-4	.	ASSRDPQSLVDIQY
TRBV11-2	TRBJ1-4	TRBD1	ASSTGGSEKLF
TRBV24-1	TRBJ2-3	.	ATSDRSDSTSTDTQY
TRBV3-1	TRBJ2-5	.	ASSQDGITSQY
TRBV12-5	TRBJ1-4	TRBD1	ASGPDRGGNEKLF
TRBV3-1	TRBJ2-3	TRBD1	ASSQGDRGLDTQY
TRBV28	.	.	ASNIRGVGGNEQF
TRBV5-1	TRBJ2-7	TRBD1	ASAAGTGGFGQY
TRBV7-9	TRBJ1-2	.	ASGYDRTVRGDT
TRBV6-5	TRBJ2-1	TRBD1	ASSFADRGTYNEQF
TRBV19	TRBJ2-2	TRBD2	ASSLWGGLNTGELF
TRBV29-1	TRBJ2-2	.	SVEIPLNTGELF
TRBV29-1	.	TRBD2	SVALAGVHNEQF
TRBV7-9	TRBJ1-3	.	ASSLGGRDNSGNTIY
TRBV7-6	TRBJ2-2	.	ASSLAAWNTGELF
TRBV2	TRBJ2-1	TRBD1	ASRSDRVYEQF
TRBV7-3	TRBJ2-3	TRBD2	ASSLTSGSSGDTQY
TRBV20-1	TRBJ1-1	TRBD1	SASRDRGTEAF
TRBV29-1	TRBJ2-3	TRBD1	SAGQAATDTQY